This note documents a single TCR beta chain sequence. Its antigen remains unidentified. The data derive from a study of shared clonotypes between healthy human individuals. Findings and caveats of the study: Naive subsets, compared against memory subsets, generally had larger estimated richness values.

Trimming pared 0 bases from V and 3 bases from J, leaving 15 bases between. Germline V gives CDR1 MGHRA, CDR2 YSYEKL. The CDR3 is 16 residues long. Libraries were prepared by immunoSEQ multiplex PCR; TCRdb keeps only in-frame clonotypes and omits some of them. The sample includes about 1.5 million clones, 98% of them seen just once. The clonotype was recovered from a man aged 30 to 45 in good health. The specimen was naive CD4+ T cells sorted from blood. Subset here: CD45RA+ positively selected. The chain carries TRBV4-1 and TRBJ2-7; D gene unclear. Here the CDR3 DNA reads TGCGCCAGCAGCCAAGATAAGCTGGGTAAGGGCTACGAGCAGTACTTC. It encodes CASSQDKLGKGYEQYF.